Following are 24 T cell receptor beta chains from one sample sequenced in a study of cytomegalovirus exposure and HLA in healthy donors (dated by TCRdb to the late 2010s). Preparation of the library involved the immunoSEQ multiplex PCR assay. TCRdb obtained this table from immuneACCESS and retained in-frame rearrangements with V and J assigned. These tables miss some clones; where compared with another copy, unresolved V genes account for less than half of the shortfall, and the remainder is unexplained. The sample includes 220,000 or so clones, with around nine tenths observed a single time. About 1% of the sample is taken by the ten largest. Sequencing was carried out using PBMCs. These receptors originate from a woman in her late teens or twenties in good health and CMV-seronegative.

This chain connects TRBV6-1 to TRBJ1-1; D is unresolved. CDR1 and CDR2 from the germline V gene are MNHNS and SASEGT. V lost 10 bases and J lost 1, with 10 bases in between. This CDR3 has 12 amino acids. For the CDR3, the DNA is TGTGCCAAACACGAACCGAACACTGAAGCTTTCTTT. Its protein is CAKHEPNTEAFF.

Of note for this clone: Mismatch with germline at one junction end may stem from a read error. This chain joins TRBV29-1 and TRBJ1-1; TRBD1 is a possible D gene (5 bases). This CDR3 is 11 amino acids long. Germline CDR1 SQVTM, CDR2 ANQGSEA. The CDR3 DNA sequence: TGCAGCGTGGAAGAACGACAGCTACCCGAGTTT. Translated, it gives CSVEERQLPEF.

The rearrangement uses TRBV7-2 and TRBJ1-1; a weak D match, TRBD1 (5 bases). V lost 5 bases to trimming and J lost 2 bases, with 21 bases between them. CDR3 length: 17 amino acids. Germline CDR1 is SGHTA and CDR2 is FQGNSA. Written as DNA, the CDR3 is TGTGCCAGCAGCATATCCTGGGCAGGGAAGGTAAACACTGAAGCTTTCTTT. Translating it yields CASSISWAGKVNTEAFF.

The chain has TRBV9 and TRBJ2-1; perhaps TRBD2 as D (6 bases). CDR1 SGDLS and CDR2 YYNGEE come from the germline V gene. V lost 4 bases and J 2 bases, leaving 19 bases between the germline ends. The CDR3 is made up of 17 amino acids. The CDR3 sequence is CASSPRGRQVAYNEQFF. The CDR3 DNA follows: TGTGCCAGCAGCCCACGGGGGAGGCAGGTTGCCTACAATGAGCAGTTCTTC. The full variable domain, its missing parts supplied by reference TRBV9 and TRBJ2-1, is DSGVTQTPKHLITATGQRVTLRCSPRSGDLSVYWYQQSLDQGLQFLIQYYNGEERAKGNILERFSAQQFPDLHSELNLSSLELGDSALYFCASSPRGRQVAYNEQFFGPGTRLTVL.

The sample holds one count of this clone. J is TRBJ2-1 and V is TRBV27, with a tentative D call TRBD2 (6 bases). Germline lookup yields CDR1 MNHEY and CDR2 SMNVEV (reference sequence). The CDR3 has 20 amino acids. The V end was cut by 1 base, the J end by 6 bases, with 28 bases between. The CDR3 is CASSLFPLGGMGRAPNEQFF. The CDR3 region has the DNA TGTGCCAGCAGTTTATTCCCTCTCGGGGGAATGGGGCGGGCCCCCAATGAGCAGTTCTTC.

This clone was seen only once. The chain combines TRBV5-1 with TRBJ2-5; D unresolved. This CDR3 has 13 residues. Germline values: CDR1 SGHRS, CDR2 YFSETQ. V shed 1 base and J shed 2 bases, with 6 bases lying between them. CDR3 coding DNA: TGCGCCAGCAGCTTGCTCAGTCAAGAGACCCAGTACTTC. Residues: CASSLLSQETQYF.

In DNA, the CDR3 is TGTGCCAGCGGGACTACCGGGGAGCTGTTTTTT. As protein: CASGTTGELFF. The chain joins TRBV7-9 to TRBJ2-2; D may be TRBD2 (6 bases). The CDR3 loop spans 11 amino acids. V was pared by 8 bases and J by 5 bases, with 6 bases between. Germline V CDR1 and CDR2: SEHNR, FQNEAQ (reference sequence).

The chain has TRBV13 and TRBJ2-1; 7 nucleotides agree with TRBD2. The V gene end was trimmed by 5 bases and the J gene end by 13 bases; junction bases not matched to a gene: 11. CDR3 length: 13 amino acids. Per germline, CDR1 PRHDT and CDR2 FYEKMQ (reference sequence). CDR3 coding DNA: TGTGCCAGCAGCAAAACAACGGGAGGCCCCCAGTTCTTC. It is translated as CASSKTTGGPQFF. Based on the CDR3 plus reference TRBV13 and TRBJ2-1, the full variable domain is AAGVIQSPRHLIKEKRETATLKCYPIPRHDTVYWYQQGPGQDPQFLISFYEKMQSDKGSIPDRFSAQQFSDYHSELNMSSLELGDSALYFCASSKTTGGPQFFGPGTRLTVL.

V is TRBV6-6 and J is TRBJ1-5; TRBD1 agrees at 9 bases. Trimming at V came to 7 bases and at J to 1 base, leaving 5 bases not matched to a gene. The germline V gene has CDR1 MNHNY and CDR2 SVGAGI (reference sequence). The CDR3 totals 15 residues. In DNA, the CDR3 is TGTGCCAGCACGGACAGGGGAAGGAGCAATCAGCCCCAGCATTTT. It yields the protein CASTDRGRSNQPQHF.

The DNA of the CDR3 is TGTGCCTGGAGTATCCGGGACACTGAAGCTTTCTTT. It specifies CAWSIRDTEAFF. The chain uses TRBV30 and TRBJ1-1; the D is unclear. Deletions cut 2 bases from V and 3 bases from J, with 7 bases between. Germline V CDR1 and CDR2: GTSNPN, SVGIG (reference sequence). The CDR3 covers 12 residues.

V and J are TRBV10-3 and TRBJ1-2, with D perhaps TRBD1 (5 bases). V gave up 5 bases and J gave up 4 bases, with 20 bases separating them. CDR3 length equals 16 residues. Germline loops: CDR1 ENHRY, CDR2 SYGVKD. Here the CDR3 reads CAISPGGPREPYGYTF. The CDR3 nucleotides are TGTGCCATCAGTCCCGGGGGACCCCGGGAACCCTATGGCTACACCTTC.

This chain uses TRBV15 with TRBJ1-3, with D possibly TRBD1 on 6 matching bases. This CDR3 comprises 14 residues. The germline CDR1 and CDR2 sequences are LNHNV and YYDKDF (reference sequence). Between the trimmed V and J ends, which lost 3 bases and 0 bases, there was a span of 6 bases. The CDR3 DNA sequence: TGTGCCACCAGCAGCAGGGGCTCTGGAAACACCATATATTTT. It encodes CATSSRGSGNTIYF.

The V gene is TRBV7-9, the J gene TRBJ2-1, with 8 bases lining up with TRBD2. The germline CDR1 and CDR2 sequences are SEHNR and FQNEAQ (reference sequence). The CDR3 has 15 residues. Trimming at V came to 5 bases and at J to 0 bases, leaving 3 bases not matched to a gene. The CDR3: CASSQAGGSYNEQFF. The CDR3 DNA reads TGTGCCAGCAGCCAGGCGGGGGGCTCCTACAATGAGCAGTTCTTC.

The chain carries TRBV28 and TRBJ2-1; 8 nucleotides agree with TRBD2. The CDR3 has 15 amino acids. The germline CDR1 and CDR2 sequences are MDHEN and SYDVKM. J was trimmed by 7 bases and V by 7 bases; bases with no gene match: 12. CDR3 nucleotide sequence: TGTGCCAGCATTAGCGGGGCGGTCAGTAGTAATGAGCAGTTCTTC. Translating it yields CASISGAVSSNEQFF.

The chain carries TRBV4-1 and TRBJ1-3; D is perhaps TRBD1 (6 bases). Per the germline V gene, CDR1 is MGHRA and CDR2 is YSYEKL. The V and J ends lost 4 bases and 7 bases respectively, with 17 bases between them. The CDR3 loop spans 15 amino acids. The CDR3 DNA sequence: TGCGCCAGCAGCCCTACAGGGACCTGGAGGAACACCATATATTTT. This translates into CASSPTGTWRNTIYF.

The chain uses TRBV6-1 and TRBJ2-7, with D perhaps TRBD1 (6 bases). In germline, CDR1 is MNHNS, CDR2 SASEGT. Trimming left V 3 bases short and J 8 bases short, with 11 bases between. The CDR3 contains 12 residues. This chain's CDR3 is CASSDLQGQQYF. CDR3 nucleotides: TGTGCCAGCAGTGATCTCCAGGGGCAGCAGTACTTC.

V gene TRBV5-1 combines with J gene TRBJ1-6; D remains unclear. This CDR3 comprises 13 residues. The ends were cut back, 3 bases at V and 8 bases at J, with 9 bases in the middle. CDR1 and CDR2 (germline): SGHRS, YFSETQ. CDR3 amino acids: CASSYRTYSPLHF. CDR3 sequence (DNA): TGCGCCAGCAGCTACCGGACTTATTCACCCCTCCACTTT.

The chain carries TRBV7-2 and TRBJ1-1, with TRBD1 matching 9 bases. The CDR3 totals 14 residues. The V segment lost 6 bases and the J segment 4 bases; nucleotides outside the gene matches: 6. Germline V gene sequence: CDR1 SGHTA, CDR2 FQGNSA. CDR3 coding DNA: TGTGCCAGCAGATCCGGGACAGGGACCACTGAAGCTTTCTTT. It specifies CASRSGTGTTEAFF.

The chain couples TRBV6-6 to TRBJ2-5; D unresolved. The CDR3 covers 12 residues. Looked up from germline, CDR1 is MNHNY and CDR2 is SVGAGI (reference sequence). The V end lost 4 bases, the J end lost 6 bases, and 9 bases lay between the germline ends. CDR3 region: CASSSDWQTQYF. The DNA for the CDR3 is TGTGCCAGCAGTTCCGATTGGCAGACCCAGTACTTC.

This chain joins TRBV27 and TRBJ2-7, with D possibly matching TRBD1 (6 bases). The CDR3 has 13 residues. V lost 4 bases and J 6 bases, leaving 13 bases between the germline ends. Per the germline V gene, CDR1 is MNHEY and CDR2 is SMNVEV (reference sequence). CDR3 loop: CASSSGAPTEQYF. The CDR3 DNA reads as TGTGCCAGCAGTTCAGGGGCCCCCACCGAGCAGTACTTC.

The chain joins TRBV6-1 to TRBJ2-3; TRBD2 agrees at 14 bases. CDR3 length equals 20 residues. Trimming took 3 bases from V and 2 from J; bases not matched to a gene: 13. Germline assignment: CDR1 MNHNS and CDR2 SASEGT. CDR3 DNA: TGTGCCAGCAGTGAGCACAGGGGACTAGCGGGAGAGGGCCCCACAGATACGCAGTATTTT. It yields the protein CASSEHRGLAGEGPTDTQYF.

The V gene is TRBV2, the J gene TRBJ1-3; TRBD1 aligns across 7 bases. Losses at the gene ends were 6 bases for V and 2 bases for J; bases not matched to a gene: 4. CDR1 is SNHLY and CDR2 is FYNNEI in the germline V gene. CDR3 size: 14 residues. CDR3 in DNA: TGTGCCAGCAGCCAGACAGGGCCTGGAAACACCATATATTTT. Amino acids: CASSQTGPGNTIYF.

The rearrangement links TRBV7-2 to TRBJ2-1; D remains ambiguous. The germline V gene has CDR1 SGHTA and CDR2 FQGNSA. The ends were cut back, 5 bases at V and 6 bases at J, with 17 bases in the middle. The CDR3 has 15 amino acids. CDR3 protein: CASSPTLAVGNEQFF. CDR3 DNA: TGTGCCAGCAGCCCCACTTTAGCAGTCGGCAATGAGCAGTTCTTC.

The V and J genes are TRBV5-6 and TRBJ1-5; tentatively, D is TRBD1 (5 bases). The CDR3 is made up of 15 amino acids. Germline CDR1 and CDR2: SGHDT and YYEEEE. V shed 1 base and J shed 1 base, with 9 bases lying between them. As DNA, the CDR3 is TGTGCCAGCAGCTTGAAAGACAGAAGCAATCAGCCCCAGCATTTT. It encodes CASSLKDRSNQPQHF.